The next 22 T cell receptor beta chains were all read from a single sample in a study of shared T cell receptors in the human thymus. Assay used: immunoSEQ multiplex PCR; TCRdb lists only in-frame clones, some missing. This sample has roughly 500,000 clones, with about 84% found just once. The same data also went into a second study, on human thymus T cells.

The sample comprised thymocytes. Receptors originate from a boy under two years old with a congenital heart defect.

The CDR3 region is CASKTGAVSYEQYF. CDR3 DNA: TGTGCCAGCAAAACAGGGGCAGTCTCCTACGAGCAGTACTTC. V and J are TRBV28 and TRBJ2-7, with 7 bases that match TRBD1. The length of the CDR3 is 14 residues. Germline V gene sequence: CDR1 MDHEN, CDR2 SYDVKM. V was clipped by 7 bases and J by 0 bases; unmatched bases: 6.

The V and J genes are TRBV5-6 and TRBJ2-1; 14 bases fit TRBD2. CDR1 is SGHDT, CDR2 YYEEEE, per germline. V gave up 3 bases and J gave up 8 bases; unmatched junction bases: 4. The CDR3 has 15 residues. Here the CDR3 DNA reads TGTGCCAGCAGCTCGGGACTAGCGGGAGCCGATGAGCAGTTCTTC. It encodes CASSSGLAGADEQFF.

The genes are TRBV19 and TRBJ1-1, with D perhaps matching TRBD1 (6 bases). Between the trimmed V and J ends, which lost 5 bases and 2 bases, there was a span of 12 bases. The CDR3 spans 14 residues. The germline V gene encodes CDR1 LNHDA and CDR2 SQIVND (reference sequence). This CDR3 is CASSPRTANTEAFF. In DNA form, the CDR3 reads TGTGCCAGTAGTCCGCGGACAGCCAACACTGAAGCTTTCTTT.

The CDR3 spells CASSLHTSGRARYEQYF. CDR3 in DNA: TGTGCCAGCAGCTTACATACTAGCGGGAGGGCCCGTTACGAGCAGTACTTC. The V call is TRBV7-2, the J call TRBJ2-7; 13 bases match TRBD2. CDR3 length: 17 residues. Trimming at V came to 2 bases and at J to 4 bases, leaving 8 bases not matched to a gene. From germline, CDR1 is SGHTA and CDR2 FQGNSA.

The chain uses TRBV2 and TRBJ2-7; D remains unclear. The length of the CDR3 is 14 residues. Germline V gives CDR1 SNHLY, CDR2 FYNNEI. The V gene lost 0 bases and the J gene lost 7 bases, with 13 bases spanning the gap. This CDR3 reads CASSEAYGWREQYF. In DNA form, the CDR3 reads TGTGCCAGCAGTGAAGCGTATGGGTGGCGGGAGCAGTACTTC.

V gene TRBV11-2 combines with J gene TRBJ2-7; D might be TRBD2 (7 bases). The CDR3 loop spans 17 amino acids. V lost 1 base to trimming and J lost 2 bases, with 18 bases between them. Germline V CDR1 and CDR2: SGHAT, FQNNGV. CDR3 coding DNA: TGTGCCAGCAGCTTAGTGGGGGGGCAGGGAGATCCCTACGAGCAGTACTTC. This gives the protein CASSLVGGQGDPYEQYF.

The chain links TRBV5-4 to TRBJ2-1, with 10 bases that match TRBD2. This CDR3 is built from 16 residues. The J segment lost 5 bases and the V segment lost 2 bases, leaving 7 bases of the junction unmatched. Germline CDR1 SGHNT, CDR2 YYREEE (reference sequence). The CDR3 DNA reads as TGTGCCAGCAGCTTCCTAGCGGGAGAGAAAAACAATGAGCAGTTCTTC. Translating gives CASSFLAGEKNNEQFF.

This chain connects TRBV5-6 to TRBJ2-4, with D unresolved. V lost 4 bases and J 1 base, leaving 9 bases between the germline ends. The V gene's germline CDR1 is SGHDT and CDR2 YYEEEE. CDR3 length equals 14 residues. The CDR3 sequence is CASSPKEAKNIQYF. DNA for the CDR3: TGTGCCAGCAGCCCCAAGGAGGCCAAAAACATTCAGTACTTC.

The chain uses TRBV19 and TRBJ2-3; 7 bases map to TRBD1. Looked up from germline, CDR1 is LNHDA and CDR2 is SQIVND (reference sequence). The V segment lost 7 bases and the J segment 0 bases; nucleotides outside the gene matches: 13. The CDR3 runs 17 residues. The DNA for the CDR3 is TGTGCCAGTACCCCTTTGGGACAGCAAGCTAGCACAGATACGCAGTATTTT. This encodes CASTPLGQQASTDTQYF.

The rearrangement uses TRBV6-4 and TRBJ2-1; 10 bases line up with TRBD2. The CDR3 extends over 15 amino acids. Germline assignment: CDR1 MRHNA and CDR2 SNTAGT. The V and J ends lost 6 bases and 6 bases, in that order; junction bases with no gene match: 8. In DNA, the CDR3 is TGTGCCAGCAGGCTAGCGGGAGTAGCAGGCAATGAGCAGTTCTTC. Amino acids: CASRLAGVAGNEQFF.

V gene TRBV10-3 combines with J gene TRBJ2-2; 7 positions agree with TRBD1. Germline loops: CDR1 ENHRY, CDR2 SYGVKD. The CDR3 has 14 amino acids. V was clipped by 10 bases and J by 2 bases; unmatched bases: 7. For the CDR3, the DNA is TGTGCCACACAACGGGACAGAAACACCGGGGAGCTGTTTTTT. Translated, it gives CATQRDRNTGELFF.

The V gene is TRBV7-6, the J gene TRBJ2-7; perhaps TRBD2 as D (5 bases). The CDR3 is 15 residues long. V lost 5 bases to trimming and J lost 2 bases, with 16 bases between them. Germline V CDR1 and CDR2: SGHVS, FNYEAQ. The chain's CDR3 is CASSPSWEWAYEQYF. The DNA for the CDR3 is TGTGCCAGCAGCCCGTCGTGGGAGTGGGCCTACGAGCAGTACTTC.

This chain links TRBV6-1 with TRBJ1-1; possibly TRBD1 for D (5 bases). Trimming took off 0 bases at V and 1 base at J, with 12 bases between the two ends. This CDR3 has 16 residues. Germline-derived CDR1 and CDR2 are MNHNS and SASEGT. The CDR3 protein is CASSEAPAQGNTEAFF. CDR3 coding DNA: TGTGCCAGCAGTGAAGCGCCAGCCCAGGGGAACACTGAAGCTTTCTTT.

This clone was picked up one time. The V and J genes are TRBV7-2 and TRBJ2-1; 12 nucleotides agree with TRBD1. Germline values: CDR1 SGHTA, CDR2 FQGNSA. Trimming cost V 5 bases and J 7 bases; bases outside gene matches: 3. The CDR3 extends over 14 amino acids. The CDR3 DNA sequence: TGTGCCAGCAGCGGGGGACAGGGGGCAAATGAGCAGTTCTTC. Translation gives CASSGGQGANEQFF.

The V gene is TRBV28, the J gene TRBJ2-5; no reliable D call. The CDR3 sequence is 14 residues long. The germline V gene encodes CDR1 MDHEN and CDR2 SYDVKM. Trimming cost V 1 base and J 4 bases, with 10 bases left between them. CDR3 DNA sequence: TGTGCCAGCAGTTTATTTCTAGTACGAGAGACCCAGTACTTC. Translated: CASSLFLVRETQYF.

The chain employs TRBV6-5 and TRBJ1-5; D is unclear. Trimming shortened V by 0 bases and J by 3 bases, and 9 bases separated the two germline ends. The germline CDR1 and CDR2 sequences are MNHEY and SVGAGI. This CDR3 is built from 15 residues. The CDR3 is CASSYSRRINQPQHF. CDR3 coding DNA: TGTGCCAGCAGTTACTCGCGGCGGATCAATCAGCCCCAGCATTTT.

The chain carries TRBV7-6 and TRBJ1-5; TRBD1 agrees at 9 bases. V dropped 5 bases and J dropped 4; count of bases not matched to a gene: 3. From germline, CDR1 is SGHVS and CDR2 FNYEAQ. The CDR3 is 14 amino acids. This chain's CDR3 is CASSRGQGNQPQHF. In nucleotides, the CDR3 is TGTGCCAGCAGCCGAGGACAGGGGAATCAGCCCCAGCATTTT.

The chain is built from TRBV9 and TRBJ2-2, with a possible D match to TRBD2 (6 bases). V lost 0 bases and J lost 2, with 20 bases in between. The CDR3 runs 19 residues. Germline assignment: CDR1 SGDLS and CDR2 YYNGEE. In DNA form, the CDR3 reads TGTGCCAGCAGCGTAGTCCCCTCCTTGTGGCGGGAAAACACCGGGGAGCTGTTTTTT. This sequence encodes CASSVVPSLWRENTGELFF.

The rearrangement links TRBV15 to TRBJ2-5, with D possibly TRBD1 on 5 matching bases. V lost 2 bases and J 2 bases, leaving 12 bases between the germline ends. Germline V lookup: CDR1 LNHNV, CDR2 YYDKDF (reference sequence). The length of the CDR3 is 15 residues. The CDR3 region has the DNA TGTGCCACCAGCAGACCACAGGAGTCGCAAGAGACCCAGTACTTC. Protein product: CATSRPQESQETQYF.

The chain has TRBV19 and TRBJ1-2; 11 positions agree with TRBD1. Losses at the gene ends were 9 bases for V and 5 bases for J; bases not matched to a gene: 5. Germline V gives CDR1 LNHDA, CDR2 SQIVND (reference sequence). The CDR3 is 13 residues long. CDR3: CASLRDRGYGYTF. Here the CDR3 DNA reads TGTGCCAGCCTCCGGGACAGGGGGTATGGCTACACCTTC.

The chain uses TRBV27 and TRBJ2-7, with D possibly being TRBD1 (5 bases). The V gene lost 2 bases and the J gene lost 5 bases, with 13 bases spanning the gap. The germline V gene encodes CDR1 MNHEY and CDR2 SMNVEV (reference sequence). The CDR3 is made up of 14 amino acids. This CDR3 is CASSLRQGSHEQYF. In DNA form, the CDR3 reads TGTGCCAGCAGTTTAAGGCAGGGTTCCCACGAGCAGTACTTC.

The V call is TRBV11-2, the J call TRBJ1-3; a weak D match, TRBD1 (5 bases). CDR3 length: 14 amino acids. Germline V CDR1 and CDR2: SGHAT, FQNNGV. Trimming took off 5 bases at V and 1 base at J, with 9 bases between the two ends. The CDR3 coding sequence is TGTGCCAGCAGCCCACAGGCTTCTGGAAACACCATATATTTT. This gives the protein CASSPQASGNTIYF.